This T cell receptor beta chain was captured by sequencing in a study of blood T cell repertoires in COVID-19. About the research overall: T cells, B-cell-depleted T cells, or PBMCs provided the cDNA or gDNA that served as material.

Authors' analysis steps: It was from reference gene primer amplification that nucleated cell counts were estimated. Assay used: immunoSEQ multiplex PCR; TCRdb lists only in-frame clones, some missing. D and trimming come from the DNA, and the V and J calls and clone size come from that table. The table lists around 100,000 clones, 75% to 90% of them singletons, with 1.5% to 2% in the top ten. V was clipped by 0 bases and J by 1 base, with 7 bases between them. Germline lookup yields CDR1 SGHRS and CDR2 YFSETQ. CDR3 length equals 14 residues. The genes are TRBV5-1 and TRBJ1-1, with D tentatively TRBD1 (5 bases). The TCR comes from a man older than 75 with acute or convalescent COVID-19. Sequenced input: peripheral blood. The CDR3 reads CASSLGGGNTEAFF. The CDR3, as DNA: TGCGCCAGCAGCTTGGGCGGGGGGAACACTGAAGCTTTCTTT.